The clone carrying this T cell receptor (beta chain) was observed a single time. Its antigen is not known. The data originate from a study of cytomegalovirus exposure and HLA in healthy donors. Study observations and caveats: The tendency of first-cohort TCR clusters to co-occur in the 90 to 150 validation repertoires was the finding of a later analysis. There were three CMV-associated chains whose specificity for CMV antigens was confirmed in vitro.

V was cut by 0 bases and J by 7 bases, with 10 bases left in between. The CDR3 is 14 residues long. Looked up from germline, CDR1 is ENHRY and CDR2 is SYGVKD. Assay: immunoSEQ multiplex PCR; the TCRdb copy retains only in-frame clones and omits some. The sample includes 150,000 or so clones, roughly nine tenths of them seen just once. Separate from the approximately 700-subject first cohort was the 120-subject validation cohort, to which the donors belonged. Sequencing was done on a sample of PBMCs. The J gene is TRBJ1-5, the V gene TRBV10-3; a weak D match, TRBD1 (5 bases). This receptor was identified in a young woman in good health and CMV-seronegative. This CDR3 is CAISESGGEQPQHF. CDR3 DNA: TGTGCCATCAGTGAGTCGGGGGGAGAGCAGCCCCAGCATTTT.